This T cell receptor beta chain was identified during a study of vaccination effects on CD4 cells after COVID-19 (dated by TCRdb to between 2021 and 2022). About the full investigation: In the ViraFEST assay, PBMC were stimulated with viral peptide pools, and TCR sequencing was then used to find antigen-specific CD4+ T cell clonotypes based on their expansion. Each participant got two doses of an mRNA SARS-CoV-2 vaccine, either BNT162b2 or mRNA-1273. Pre-vaccine samples from two convalescent patients were drawn 16 days and one week before the first dose, 142 and 148 days after COVID-19 diagnosis. Roughly 2.1 million PBMC per well were cultured in IMDM with about 4.8% human AB serum, around 10 IU/ml IL-2 and gentamicin, plus 10 ug/ml peptides. SARS-CoV-2 spike-specific CD4+ TCR repertoires were compared before and after mRNA vaccination in COVID-19 convalescent patients and in infection-naive vaccine recipients. The full study included around ten COVID-19 convalescent patients and a handful of SARS-CoV-2-naive healthy vaccine recipients. The Oncomine TCR Beta short-read assay on an Illumina iSeq 100 was used to sequence cultures from other donors in the study. Overall results and qualifications from the work: At late post-vaccination timepoints, both infection-induced and vaccine-induced clones showed marked clonal contraction, consistent with waning T cell responses. In convalescent patients, the post-vaccine spike-reactive repertoire consisted mainly of new vaccine-induced clones, largely distinct from infection-induced clones. The study was limited by a small number of convalescent patients, and early post-infection timepoints were lacking.

Library generation was performed with the immunoSEQ multiplex PCR assay. DNA from the cultured and isolated CD4+ T cells underwent TCR beta CDR3 sequencing. Processing in the source paper ran as follows. Non-productive TCR sequences were discarded, and reads were trimmed to the CDR3 region, with only CDR3s of 7 or more amino acids retained. Antigen-specific clonotypes were identified using the MANAFEST web app by comparison of expansion in peptide wells against reference cultures. Positive clones required FDR<0.05 expansion versus reference and all other wells, odds ratio above 5, and frequency above 0.1% in two replicate wells. A clonotype was defined as cross-reactive if the clonotype was significantly expanded both in SARS-CoV-2 spike wells and in at least one common cold coronavirus spike condition. Levenshtein distance calculated with the stringdist R package was used to assess CDR3 similarity, and unrooted trees were constructed with ape in R 3.6.1. This immuneACCESS table, as held by TCRdb, lists in-frame sequences with V and J called but not all clones. Of the missing ones, under half trace to an unresolved V gene in checked studies; the others have no known cause. From that table come the V and J calls and clone size; the DNA was used to work out D and trimming. For this sample the table gives more than 60,000 clones, of which under 80% were detected only once. The ten largest clones represent under 30% of the sample.

The sample holds a few counts of this clone. This clone's antigen is unknown. No base qualities exist here, and no much larger clone lies one base off it. CDR3 length: 14 amino acids, cysteine to phenylalanine. Only CDR3 DNA is held: 42 bases, read in frame from base 1. V trim: 8 bases; J trim: 6 bases; unmatched bases: 9. CDR1 and CDR2 are drawn from the germline V gene: SNHLY, FYNNEI. After more than nine days of culture, CD4+ T cells were isolated with the EasySep CD4+ T cell isolation kit. Convalescent patients had PCR-confirmed SARS-CoV-2 infection between March and December 2020, before Alpha, Beta and Delta variants emerged in the United States. On days 3 and 7, half of the culture medium was replaced with fresh IL-2-containing medium. Unless otherwise noted, each peptide stimulation condition was cultured in triplicate wells. Using Ficoll-Paque Plus gradient centrifugation, PBMC were separated from whole blood and then either used fresh or cryopreserved at -140C. Genomic DNA was extracted from cultured CD4+ T cells with the QIAamp micro DNA kit.

The rearranged chain carries TRBV2 and TRBJ2-3; the central 9 bases match TRBD1. The material was CD4+ T cells from PBMCs cultured without peptide, obtained before COVID-19 vaccination. The origin of this receptor is a human donor who had a prior SARS-CoV-2 infection. The CDR3 loop reads CASSKQGATDTQYF. The bases are TGTGCCAGCTCTAAACAGGGGGCGACGGATACGCAGTATTTT.